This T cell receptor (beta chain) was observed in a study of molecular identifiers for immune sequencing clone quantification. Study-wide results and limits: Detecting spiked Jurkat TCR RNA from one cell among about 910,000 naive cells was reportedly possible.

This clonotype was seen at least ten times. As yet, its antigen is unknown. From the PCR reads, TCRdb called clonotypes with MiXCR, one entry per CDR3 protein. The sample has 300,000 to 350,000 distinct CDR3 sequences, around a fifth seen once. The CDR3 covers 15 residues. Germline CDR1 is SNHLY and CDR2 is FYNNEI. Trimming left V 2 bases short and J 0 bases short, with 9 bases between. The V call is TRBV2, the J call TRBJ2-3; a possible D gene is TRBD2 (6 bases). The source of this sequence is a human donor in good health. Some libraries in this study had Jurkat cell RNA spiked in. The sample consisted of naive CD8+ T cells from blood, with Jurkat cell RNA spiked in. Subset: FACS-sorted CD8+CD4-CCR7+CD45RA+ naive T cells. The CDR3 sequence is CASSEYAGSTDTQYF. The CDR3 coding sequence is TGTGCCAGCAGTGAATATGCGGGGAGCACAGATACGCAGTATTTT.